These 16 T cell receptor beta chains came from one sample sequenced in a study of Graves' ophthalmopathy and Graves' hyperthyroidism. RNA transcripts were the template, and TCR beta CDR3 regions were amplified from them. In the first round, RT-PCR was carried out with HTBI primers, and a multiplex PCR formed the second round. Using its own MiXCR run on the multiplex PCR reads, TCRdb lists one record per CDR3 protein. The sample records some 1.1 million distinct CDR3 sequences, about 35% being singletons. The sample taken for sequencing was peripheral blood or thyroid tissue (not recorded which). The receptors shown here come from an adult man with Graves' hyperthyroidism.

The table lists this clonotype with a few counts. V is TRBV14 and J is TRBJ2-7; 9 bases map to TRBD1. The CDR3 runs 13 residues. V lost 10 bases to trimming and J lost 5 bases; unmatched junction nucleotides: 9. Germline CDR1 is SGHDN and CDR2 is FVKESK. Here the CDR3 reads CATQGQGIHEQYF. The CDR3 DNA follows: TGTGCCACCCAGGGACAGGGTATCCACGAGCAGTACTTC.

This clonotype has a single count. It may be a read error: a sequence one base away is much more abundant. The chain employs TRBV20-1 and TRBJ1-5; TRBD1 matches 9 bases. This CDR3 is built from 15 residues. Germline loops: CDR1 DFQATT, CDR2 SNEGSKA (reference sequence). J lost 3 bases, V lost 1 base, and 4 bases had no gene match. The CDR3 DNA follows: TGCAGTGCTAGAGGACAGGGGGTGGTCAATCAGCCCCAGCATTTT. This codes for CSARGQGVVNQPQHF.

The chain carries TRBV19 and TRBJ1-1, with 9 bases lining up with TRBD1. Germline loops: CDR1 LNHDA, CDR2 SQIVND (reference sequence). V lost 5 bases and J lost 5; bases outside the gene matches: 9. The CDR3 runs to 15 residues. This chain's CDR3 is CASSPPGTGRTEAFF. DNA of the CDR3: TGTGCCAGTAGTCCGCCAGGGACAGGGAGGACTGAAGCTTTCTTT.

The rearrangement joins TRBV12-3 or TRBV12-4 to TRBJ2-7; 7 bases match TRBD1. J gave up 0 bases and V 3 bases, and 8 bases lay outside the gene matches. The CDR3 is 16 residues long. The chain's CDR3 is CASSLRQGVFSYEQYF. DNA for the CDR3: TGTGCCAGCAGTTTGAGGCAGGGGGTTTTCTCCTACGAGCAGTACTTC.

In its sample, this clonotype was seen many times. This chain joins TRBV9 and TRBJ1-4; D may be TRBD1 (5 bases). Germline values: CDR1 SGDLS, CDR2 YYNGEE. The ends were cut back, 0 bases at V and 0 bases at J, with 9 bases in the middle. CDR3 size: 16 residues. CDR3 DNA: TGTGCCAGCAGCGTAGCTGGGGGGGCAACTAATGAAAAACTGTTTTTT. Translated: CASSVAGGATNEKLFF.

Many counts were recorded for this clonotype. The gene calls are TRBV5-5 and TRBJ2-5; TRBD1 agrees at 8 bases. The germline CDR1 and CDR2 sequences are SGHKS and YYEKEE (reference sequence). Trimming took 0 bases from V and 5 from J; bases not matched to a gene: 6. The CDR3 contains 15 residues. CDR3 protein: CASSLVQGARETQYF. CDR3 DNA sequence: TGTGCCAGCAGCTTGGTGCAGGGGGCTAGGGAGACCCAGTACTTC.

This chain uses TRBV18 with TRBJ1-2, with D possibly being TRBD1 (6 bases). Trimming took off 5 bases at V and 3 bases at J, with 16 bases between the two ends. Germline V CDR1 and CDR2: KGHSH, LQKENI. The CDR3 consists of 15 residues. CDR3 coding DNA: TGTGCCAGCTCAGCGGGACACTATTTCTACTATGGCTACACCTTC. Translation: CASSAGHYFYYGYTF.

The chain uses TRBV29-1 and TRBJ1-2, with 12 positions matching TRBD1. Germline V gives CDR1 SQVTM, CDR2 ANQGSEA. CDR3 length: 14 amino acids. Germline trimming cut 4 bases from V and 7 bases from J; bases unmatched to any gene: 7. CDR3 DNA sequence: TGCAGCGTTGTCGGGACAGGGGGCGCGGCTGGCTACACCTTC. It specifies CSVVGTGGAAGYTF.

A remark on this clonotype: A much larger clone lies one base from this, so it may be a read error. The gene calls are TRBV20-1 and TRBJ2-7, with 10 bases fitting TRBD2. Losses at the gene ends were 5 bases for V and 3 bases for J; bases not matched to a gene: 7. CDR3 length equals 14 residues. Germline V lookup: CDR1 DFQATT, CDR2 SNEGSKA (reference sequence). The DNA for the CDR3 is TGCAGTGCTTCATCGCAGCGGGAGGGCTACGAGCAGTACTTC. Its translation is CSASSQREGYEQYF.

The table lists this clonotype with a few counts. A much larger clone is a single base away; this may be a read error. The gene calls are TRBV2 and TRBJ1-6; possible D gene TRBD1, 5 bases. Looked up from germline, CDR1 is SNHLY and CDR2 is FYNNEI. V lost 6 bases to trimming and J lost 8 bases, with 17 bases between them. This CDR3 has 15 amino acids. CDR3 sequence (DNA): TGTGCCAGCAGCGCCGAAGGGGCAGGTTATTCACCCCTCCACTTT. It translates to CASSAEGAGYSPLHF.

The CDR3 region has the DNA TGCGCCAGCAGAGCGGGACAGGGGGTCTACGAGCAGTACTTC. Residues: CASRAGQGVYEQYF. V is TRBV10-2 and J is TRBJ2-7, with 11 nucleotides matching TRBD1. V shed 6 bases, J shed 3 bases, and the junction held 4 bases outside the gene matches. CDR1 is WSHSY and CDR2 is SAAADI in the germline V gene. The CDR3 extends over 14 amino acids.

This clonotype was counted ten times or more. The chain has TRBV7-2 and TRBJ2-7; 9 bases fit TRBD2. CDR1 is SGHTA, CDR2 FQGNSA, per germline. This CDR3 has 17 amino acids. V gave up 1 base and J gave up 5 bases; unmatched junction bases: 12. As DNA, the CDR3 is TGTGCCAGCAGCTTAGGTCCCTTGGTACTAGCGGGCCACGAGCAGTACTTC. As protein: CASSLGPLVLAGHEQYF.

This clonotype was found many times. The rearrangement joins TRBV29-1 to TRBJ2-7; no definite D call. Germline CDR1 is SQVTM and CDR2 is ANQGSEA. The CDR3 runs to 16 residues. Trimming stripped 0 bases from V and 0 bases from J, with 15 bases between. The CDR3 loop is CSVEDLGGTNSYEQYF. CDR3 coding DNA: TGCAGCGTTGAAGATCTGGGCGGAACGAACTCCTACGAGCAGTACTTC.

As for this clonotype: A much larger clone differs from this one at a single base, so this may be a read error. Likely a read error: the CDR3 ends without its conserved phenylalanine or tryptophan. The chain combines TRBV11-2 with TRBJ2-5; no reliable D call. V was shortened by 5 bases and J by 4 bases, with 17 bases between the two germline ends. The germline gives CDR1 SGHAT, CDR2 FQNNGV. The CDR3 totals 15 residues. CDR3 sequence (DNA): TGTGCCAGCAGCGATCACTCCAGGCTGGGAGAGACCCAGTACCTC. The encoded protein is CASSDHSRLGETQYL.

The chain joins TRBV29-1 to TRBJ2-7; perhaps D is TRBD1 or TRBD2 (5 bases each). Germline values: CDR1 SQVTM, CDR2 ANQGSEA. The V end was cut by 8 bases, the J end by 3 bases, with 14 bases between. The CDR3 covers 12 residues. This chain's CDR3 is CSYGTGNYEQYF. The DNA for the CDR3 is TGCAGCTACGGGACGGGAAACTACGAGCAGTACTTC.

The chain combines TRBV10-3 with TRBJ2-5; no definite D call. V was trimmed by 10 bases and J by 0 bases, leaving 30 bases between them. The CDR3 covers 19 residues. Germline CDR1 ENHRY, CDR2 SYGVKD. CDR3 in amino acids: CASSPALHFYGRNQETQYF. CDR3 DNA: TGTGCCAGCAGCCCCGCCTTACATTTCTACGGACGGAACCAAGAGACCCAGTACTTC.